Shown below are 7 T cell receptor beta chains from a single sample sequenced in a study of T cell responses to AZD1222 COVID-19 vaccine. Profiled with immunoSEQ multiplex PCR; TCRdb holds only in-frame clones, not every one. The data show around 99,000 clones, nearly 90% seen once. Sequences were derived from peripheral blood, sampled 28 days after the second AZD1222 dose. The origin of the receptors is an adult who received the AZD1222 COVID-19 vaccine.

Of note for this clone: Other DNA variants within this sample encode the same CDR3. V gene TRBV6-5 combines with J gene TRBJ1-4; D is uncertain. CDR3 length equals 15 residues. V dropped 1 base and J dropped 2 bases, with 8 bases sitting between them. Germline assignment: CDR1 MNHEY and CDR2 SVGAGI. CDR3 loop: CASSYFGATNEKLFF. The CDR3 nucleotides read TGTGCCAGCAGTTACTTTGGAGCTACTAATGAAAAACTGTTTTTT.

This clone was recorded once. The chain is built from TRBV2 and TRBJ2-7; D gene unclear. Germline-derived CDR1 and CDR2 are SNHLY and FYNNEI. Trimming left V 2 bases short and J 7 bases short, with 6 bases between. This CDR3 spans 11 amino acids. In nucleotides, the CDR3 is TGTGCCAGCAGTGAACGGGCGGAGCAGTACTTC. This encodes CASSERAEQYF.

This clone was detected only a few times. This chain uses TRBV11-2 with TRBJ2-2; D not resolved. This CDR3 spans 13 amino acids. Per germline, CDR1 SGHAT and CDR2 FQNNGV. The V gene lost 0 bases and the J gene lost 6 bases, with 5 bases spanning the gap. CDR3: CASSLDWAGELFF. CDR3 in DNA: TGTGCCAGCAGCTTAGATTGGGCCGGGGAGCTGTTTTTT.

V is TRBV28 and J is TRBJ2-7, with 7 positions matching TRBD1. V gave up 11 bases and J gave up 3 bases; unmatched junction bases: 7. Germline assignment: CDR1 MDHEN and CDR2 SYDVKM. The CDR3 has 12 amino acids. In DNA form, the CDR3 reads TGTGCCTGCTCACAGGGGTACTACGAGCAGTACTTC. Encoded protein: CACSQGYYEQYF.

The CDR3 here is CASSPPGWSPLHF. The CDR3 coding sequence is TGTGCCAGCAGTCCCCCGGGGTGGTCACCCCTCCACTTT. The chain has TRBV6-5 and TRBJ1-6; D gene unclear. Germline V gene lookup returns CDR1 MNHEY and CDR2 SVGAGI. V lost 5 bases and J lost 10, with 12 bases in between. The CDR3 runs to 13 residues.

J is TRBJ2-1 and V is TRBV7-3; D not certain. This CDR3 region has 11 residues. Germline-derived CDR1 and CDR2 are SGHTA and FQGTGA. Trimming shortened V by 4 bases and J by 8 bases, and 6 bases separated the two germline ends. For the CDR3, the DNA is TGTGCCAGCAGCTCCAATGATGAGCAGTTCTTC. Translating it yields CASSSNDEQFF. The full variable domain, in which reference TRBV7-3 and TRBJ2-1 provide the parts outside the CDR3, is GAGVSQTPSNKVTEKGKYVELRCDPISGHTALYWYRQSLGQGPEFLIYFQGTGAADDSGLPNDRFFAVRPEGSVSTLKIQRTERGDSAVYLCASSSNDEQFFGPGTRLTVL.

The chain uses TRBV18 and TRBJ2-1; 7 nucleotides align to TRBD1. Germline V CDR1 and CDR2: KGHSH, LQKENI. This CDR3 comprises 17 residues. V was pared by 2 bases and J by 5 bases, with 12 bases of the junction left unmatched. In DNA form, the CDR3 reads TGTGCCAGCTCACCAACCCCGGGACAGTCGCTTAACAATGAGCAGTTCTTC. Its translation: CASSPTPGQSLNNEQFF.